Each of the 12 T cell receptor beta chains below was sequenced from the same sample in a study of T cell changes during pregnancy in multiple sclerosis. The assay was immunoSEQ multiplex PCR, and TCRdb's table has in-frame clones only and misses some. The sample gives about 100,000 clones, approximately 92% of which show up once; approximately 2% is in the top ten. Sample: peripheral blood, taken after pregnancy. The receptor set was obtained from a female donor with multiple sclerosis, enrolled in a pregnancy study.

V gene TRBV7-2 combines with J gene TRBJ2-1; D unresolved. V was trimmed by 2 bases and J by 1 base, leaving 15 bases between them. Germline values: CDR1 SGHTA, CDR2 FQGNSA. The CDR3 runs 17 residues. The CDR3 region has the DNA TGTGCCAGCAGCTTATTACTTGGTCCCATTTCCTACAATGAGCAGTTCTTC. Encoded protein: CASSLLLGPISYNEQFF.

The rearrangement links TRBV2 to TRBJ1-5, with TRBD1 matching over 11 bases. In germline, CDR1 is SNHLY, CDR2 FYNNEI. CDR3 length equals 17 residues. V lost 2 bases to trimming and J lost 1 base; unmatched junction nucleotides: 4. The CDR3 bases are TGTGCCAGCAGTGAAATAGGACAGGGGGCAAGCAATCAGCCCCAGCATTTT. It encodes CASSEIGQGASNQPQHF.

V usage is TRBV5-4 and J usage is TRBJ1-6; weak D call: TRBD1 (5 bases). The germline V and J ends were trimmed by 4 bases and 4 bases, with 15 bases remaining between them. CDR1 is SGHNT, CDR2 YYREEE, per germline (reference sequence). This CDR3 has 16 residues. CDR3 region: CASSPGADQYNSPLHF. In DNA, the CDR3 is TGTGCCAGCAGCCCTGGGGCAGATCAATATAATTCACCCCTCCACTTT.

The chain has TRBV7-3 and TRBJ2-1; unclear D gene. The germline V gene encodes CDR1 SGHTA and CDR2 FQGTGA. CDR3 size: 13 residues. The germline V and J ends were trimmed by 2 bases and 5 bases, with 7 bases remaining between them. This CDR3 is CASSLSQDNEQFF. CDR3 bases: TGTGCCAGCAGCTTATCGCAGGACAATGAGCAGTTCTTC.

This chain connects TRBV30 to TRBJ2-2; 11 nucleotides align to TRBD1. J gave up 4 bases and V 2 bases, and 3 bases lay outside the gene matches. CDR3 size: 15 residues. CDR1 is GTSNPN and CDR2 is SVGIG in the germline V gene (reference sequence). The CDR3: CAWSTGQGGTGELFF. The CDR3 bases are TGTGCCTGGAGTACGGGACAGGGGGGCACCGGGGAGCTGTTTTTT.

This chain connects TRBV6-5 to TRBJ2-1; TRBD1 agrees at 10 bases. The V segment lost 4 bases and the J segment 9 bases; nucleotides outside the gene matches: 9. In germline, CDR1 is MNHEY, CDR2 SVGAGI. This CDR3 is built from 15 residues. The CDR3 is CASSSRDRGFGEQFF. The CDR3 DNA follows: TGTGCCAGCAGTTCTCGGGACAGGGGTTTCGGTGAGCAGTTCTTC.

This chain joins TRBV5-1 and TRBJ2-7; D not certain. The germline gives CDR1 SGHRS, CDR2 YFSETQ. Between the trimmed V and J ends, which lost 3 bases and 5 bases, there was a span of 12 bases. CDR3 length equals 13 residues. In DNA, the CDR3 is TGCGCCAGCAGCTCCCGAGAGAAGAACGAGCAGTACTTC. Its protein is CASSSREKNEQYF.

In its sample, this clone was seen a few times. The chain combines TRBV19 with TRBJ1-5; D unresolved. V was cut by 4 bases and J by 0 bases, with 7 bases left in between. There are 14 residues in the CDR3. Germline V gene sequence: CDR1 LNHDA, CDR2 SQIVND (reference sequence). The CDR3 loop is CASSRRASNQPQHF. The CDR3 region has the DNA TGTGCCAGTAGTAGGAGGGCTAGCAATCAGCCCCAGCATTTT.

This clone was detected once. The CDR3 reads CAISNYQETQYF. The DNA of the CDR3 is TGTGCCATCAGCAATTACCAAGAGACCCAGTACTTC. This chain links TRBV10-3 with TRBJ2-5; unclear D gene. The CDR3 spans 12 residues. The germline V gene has CDR1 ENHRY and CDR2 SYGVKD. V lost 6 bases to trimming and J lost 0 bases, with 5 bases between them.

This clone has only one observation. This chain uses TRBV19 with TRBJ2-2; D possibly corresponds to TRBD2 (5 bases). V was shortened by 2 bases and J by 5 bases, with 9 bases between the two germline ends. The CDR3 totals 14 residues. CDR1 and CDR2 (germline): LNHDA, SQIVND (reference sequence). The CDR3 DNA sequence: TGTGCCAGTAGTATATTGGGGAGTACCGGGGAGCTGTTTTTT. It specifies CASSILGSTGELFF.

The V gene is TRBV5-6, the J gene TRBJ1-4, with 7 positions matching TRBD1. The J segment lost 7 bases and the V segment lost 5 bases, leaving 11 bases of the junction unmatched. Germline V CDR1 and CDR2: SGHDT, YYEEEE. The CDR3 contains 15 residues. CDR3 loop: CASRARDRDSEKLFF. DNA of the CDR3: TGTGCCAGCAGAGCCCGCGACAGGGATAGTGAAAAACTGTTTTTT.

J is TRBJ1-1 and V is TRBV30; no clear D gene. The CDR3 extends over 15 amino acids. The V gene's germline CDR1 is GTSNPN and CDR2 SVGIG (reference sequence). Trimming removed 1 base at V and 1 base at J, with 13 bases between. Written as DNA, the CDR3 is TGTGCCTGGAGTGGACTAGCAGGAGGGAACACTGAAGCTTTCTTT. This sequence encodes CAWSGLAGGNTEAFF.